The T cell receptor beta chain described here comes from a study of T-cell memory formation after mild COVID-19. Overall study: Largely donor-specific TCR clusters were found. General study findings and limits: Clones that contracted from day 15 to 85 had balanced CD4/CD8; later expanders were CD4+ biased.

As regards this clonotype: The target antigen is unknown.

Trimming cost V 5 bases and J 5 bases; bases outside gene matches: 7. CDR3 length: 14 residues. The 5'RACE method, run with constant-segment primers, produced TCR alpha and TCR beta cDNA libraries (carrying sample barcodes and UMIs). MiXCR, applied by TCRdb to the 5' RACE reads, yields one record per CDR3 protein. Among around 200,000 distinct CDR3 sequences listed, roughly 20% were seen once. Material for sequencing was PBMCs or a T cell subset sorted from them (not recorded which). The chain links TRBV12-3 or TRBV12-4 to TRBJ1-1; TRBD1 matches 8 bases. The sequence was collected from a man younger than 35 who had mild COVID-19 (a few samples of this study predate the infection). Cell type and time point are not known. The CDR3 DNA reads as TGTGCCAGCAGTCAACAGGGGGTCAGGACTGAAGCTTTCTTT. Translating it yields CASSQQGVRTEAFF.